Listed below are T cell receptor beta chains from one sample, sequenced in a study of OX40 agonist ivuxolimab in advanced cancers. The protocol was immunoSEQ multiplex PCR, while the TCRdb copy is restricted to in-frame clones and leaves out a portion. Seen here are about 62,000 clones, approximately 79% observed once, and the top ten hold approximately 10%. Sequences were derived from CD4+ or CD8+ T cells sorted from blood, sampled in a trial of the OX40 agonist ivuxolimab. These receptors were obtained from an adult with an advanced solid tumor such as melanoma, head and neck, liver or kidney cancer. Both conserved end residues are part of each CDR3. A D gene is named only where the DNA matches it firmly. The size of a clone is reported for some rows only, either as once, few or many, or as a class for expanded clones.

NA,TRBD2,TRBV14,TRBJ2-5,CASSQRTSGGFQETQYF,TGTGCCAGCAGCCAAAGGACTAGCGGGGGGTTCCAAGAGACCCAGTACTTC
NA,TRBD2,TRBV5-1,TRBJ2-5,CASSLDPAGTQETQYF,TGCGCCAGCAGCTTAGACCCAGCGGGAACCCAAGAGACCCAGTACTTC
NA,NA,TRBV11-1,TRBJ2-2,CASRRNTGELFF,TGTGCCAGCAGGCGGAACACCGGGGAGCTGTTTTTT
NA,TRBD1,TRBV4-3,TRBJ2-5,CASSQSGGQGGTQYF,TGCGCCAGCAGCCAAAGCGGGGGACAGGGGGGGACCCAGTACTTC
NA,TRBD1,TRBV5-1,TRBJ1-1,CASSLEQGAGRTEAFF,TGCGCCAGCAGCTTGGAACAGGGGGCGGGCCGAACTGAAGCTTTCTTT
NA,NA,TRBV6-6,TRBJ1-2,CASRSRGEYGYTF,TGTGCCAGCAGAAGCAGGGGAGAGTATGGCTACACCTTC
NA,NA,TRBV7-9,TRBJ2-7,CASSLASVSSYEQYF,TGTGCCAGCAGCTTAGCCAGCGTGAGCTCCTACGAGCAGTACTTC
NA,NA,TRBV2,TRBJ2-2,CASRLGLAGYTGELFF,TGTGCCAGCAGGTTGGGGTTGGCAGGGTACACCGGGGAGCTGTTTTTT
few,TRBD1,TRBV7-9,TRBJ1-6,CASSPDREGSPLHF,TGTGCCAGCAGCCCGGACAGGGAGGGTTCACCCCTCCACTTT
NA,NA,TRBV7-2,TRBJ1-1,CASSFPVEDTEAFF,TGTGCCAGCAGCTTCCCCGTCGAGGACACTGAAGCTTTCTTT
NA,NA,TRBV12-1,TRBJ1-3,CASSSFGEAGNTIYF,TGTGCCAGCAGTAGCTTTGGAGAGGCGGGAAACACCATATATTTT
NA,TRBD2,TRBV7-6,TRBJ2-5,CASSYGGLGTSVGETQYF,TGTGCCAGCAGCTACGGGGGTCTGGGGACTAGCGTAGGGGAGACCCAGTACTTC
few,NA,TRBV11-2,TRBJ2-2,CASSFGGGELFF,TGTGCCAGCAGTTTCGGTGGCGGGGAGCTGTTTTTT
NA,TRBD1,TRBV5-8,TRBJ2-5,CASSYRDSPQETQYF,TGTGCCAGCAGCTACCGGGACAGTCCCCAAGAGACCCAGTACTTC
NA,NA,TRBV6-5,TRBJ1-2,CASSYSEGGGYTF,TGTGCCAGCAGTTACTCGGAAGGAGGGGGCTACACCTTC
NA,NA,TRBV6-5,TRBJ1-4,CASSRDRNEKLFF,TGTGCCAGCAGCCGAGACAGGAATGAAAAACTGTTTTTT
NA,NA,TRBV7-3,TRBJ2-1,CASRDHAGRDNEQFF,TGTGCCAGCAGAGATCATGCGGGAAGGGACAATGAGCAGTTCTTC
NA,NA,TRBV5-4,TRBJ1-2,CASSLGQPNYGYTF,TGTGCCAGCAGCTTGGGACAGCCTAACTATGGCTACACCTTC
few,TRBD2,TRBV27,TRBJ2-7,CASSLRLAGRINEQYF,TGTGCCAGCAGTTTACGGTTAGCGGGACGGATCAACGAGCAGTACTTC
NA,NA,TRBV2,TRBJ1-2,CASSEGGGSAYGYTF,TGTGCCAGCAGTGAGGGCGGGGGCAGCGCCTATGGCTACACCTTC
NA,NA,TRBV5-1,TRBJ2-2,CASSGWGQNTGELFF,TGCGCCAGCAGCGGGTGGGGACAGAACACCGGGGAGCTGTTTTTT
NA,NA,TRBV30,TRBJ1-6,CAWTPQGLNSPLHF,TGTGCCTGGACGCCGCAGGGCCTTAATTCACCCCTCCACTTT
NA,TRBD2,TRBV7-2,TRBJ2-3,CASSISGGAGNTQYF,TGTGCCAGCTCCATAAGCGGGGGGGCCGGCAATACGCAGTATTTT
few,NA,TRBV27,TRBJ2-4,CASSRGGTALGKNIQYF,TGTGCCAGCAGCCGCGGGGGGACAGCATTGGGCAAAAACATTCAGTACTTC
once,NA,TRBV4-1,TRBJ2-5,CASSQDRNQQETQYF,TGCGCCAGCAGCCAAGATCGGAACCAGCAAGAGACCCAGTACTTC
NA,TRBD1,TRBV7-7,TRBJ1-4,CASSYGQGPNEKLFF,TGTGCTAGCAGCTATGGACAGGGGCCTAATGAAAAACTGTTTTTT
few,TRBD2,TRBV7-9,TRBJ2-3,CASTQTASGRGDTQYF,TGTGCCAGCACCCAGACGGCTAGCGGGCGGGGGGATACGCAGTATTTT
NA,TRBD2,TRBV7-3,TRBJ2-3,CASSLNSRASGLDTQYF,TGTGCCAGCAGCTTAAATTCCCGAGCTAGCGGACTAGATACGCAGTATTTT
NA,NA,TRBV7-2,TRBJ2-7,CASSPARYEQYF,TGTGCCAGCAGTCCCGCTAGGTACGAGCAGTACTTC
NA,TRBD2,TRBV30,TRBJ2-3,CAWQGLAGLTDTQYF,TGTGCCTGGCAGGGGCTAGCGGGACTGACAGATACGCAGTATTTT
NA,NA,TRBV19,TRBJ2-5,CASMDGQGKNQETQYF,TGTGCCAGTATGGATGGGCAGGGGAAGAACCAAGAGACCCAGTACTTC
NA,NA,TRBV7-2,TRBJ1-1,CASRPTGSARAFF,TGTGCCAGCAGACCCACGGGGTCGGCGAGAGCTTTCTTT
NA,TRBD1,TRBV27,TRBJ2-5,CASSSRQGAPDEQYF,TGTGCCAGCAGTTCTCGACAGGGGGCGCCGGATGAGCAGTACTTC
NA,NA,TRBV9,TRBJ2-1,CASSRSWAYNEQFF,TGTGCCAGCAGCCGCTCATGGGCATACAATGAGCAGTTCTTC
once,TRBD2,TRBV4-1,TRBJ2-7,CASSQARGGEQYF,TGCGCCAGCAGCCAGGCACGGGGGGGGGAGCAGTACTTC
once,NA,TRBV5-1,TRBJ2-5,CASSLVSAIGETQYF,TGCGCCAGCAGCTTGGTAAGCGCTATTGGGGAGACCCAGTACTTC
NA,NA,TRBV19,TRBJ1-2,CASSTAGEGWRDLNYGYTF,TGTGCCAGTAGTACCGCTGGGGAGGGGTGGAGGGACCTTAACTATGGCTACACCTTC
NA,TRBD1,TRBV7-7,TRBJ1-5,CASSPRGGQGNQPQHF,TGTGCTAGCAGCCCTAGGGGGGGACAGGGCAATCAGCCCCAGCATTTT
NA,NA,TRBV19,TRBJ2-4,CGCGPLAKNIQYF,TGTGGCTGTGGTCCTTTAGCCAAAAACATTCAGTACTTC
NA,TRBD1,TRBV30,TRBJ1-6,CAWSGGTGYSPLHF,TGTGCCTGGAGTGGTGGGACAGGGTACTCACCCCTCCACTTT
NA,TRBD2,TRBV10-3,TRBJ2-5,CAISEGLAGVVIQETQYF,TGTGCCATCAGTGAGGGCCTAGCGGGAGTCGTAATCCAAGAGACCCAGTACTTC
NA,NA,TRBV4-1,TRBJ2-1,CASSQKFPRDTGLYEQFF,TGCGCCAGCAGCCAGAAGTTCCCCCGGGACACCGGGTTGTATGAGCAGTTCTTC
few,TRBD1,TRBV7-9,TRBJ1-6,CASSLAGGSNSPLHF,TGTGCCAGCAGCTTAGCAGGGGGCTCAAATTCACCCCTCCACTTT
few,TRBD1,TRBV4-1,TRBJ2-7,CASSYGTGTYEQYF,TGCGCCAGCAGCTACGGGACAGGGACCTACGAGCAGTACTTC
once,TRBD1,TRBV19,TRBJ2-2,CASRDPRGFGTGELFF,TGTGCCAGTAGGGACCCCAGGGGGTTCGGCACCGGGGAGCTGTTTTTT
NA,NA,TRBV28,TRBJ2-7,CASSPPIGGFEQYF,TGTGCCAGCAGTCCCCCGATTGGGGGGTTCGAGCAGTACTTC
NA,TRBD1,TRBV4-1,TRBJ2-5,CASSHLDRGGETQYF,TGCGCCAGCAGCCACCTTGACAGGGGCGGAGAGACCCAGTACTTC
NA,TRBD2,TRBV9,TRBJ2-3,CASSVGGTSGRGSGTQYF,TGTGCCAGCAGCGTAGGGGGGACTAGCGGGAGGGGCTCAGGTACGCAGTATTTT
NA,NA,TRBV21-1,TRBJ2-2,CASSKVGQGRGTGELFF,TGTGCCAGCAGCAAAGTGGGACAGGGGCGCGGCACCGGGGAGCTGTTTTTT
NA,NA,TRBV10-3,TRBJ2-2,CAATGGPTGELFF,TGTGCCGCGACCGGGGGGCCCACCGGGGAGCTGTTTTTT
NA,NA,TRBV19,TRBJ1-2,CASSIVGEGYGYTF,TGTGCCAGTAGTATTGTCGGGGAAGGCTATGGCTACACCTTC
few,NA,TRBV7-6,TRBJ2-1,CASSLSPPGHTYNEQFF,TGTGCCAGCAGCCTTAGCCCTCCCGGTCATACCTACAATGAGCAGTTCTTC
NA,NA,TRBV7-6,TRBJ2-3,CASSLNEGPDTQYF,TGTGCCAGCAGCTTAAATGAGGGGCCAGATACGCAGTATTTT
few,NA,TRBV28,TRBJ2-3,CASSLRPGTDTQYF,TGTGCCAGCAGTTTACGGCCGGGCACAGATACGCAGTATTTT